These 9 T cell receptor beta chains originate from one sample sequenced in a study of patients and donors after allogeneic stem cell transplantation. Via MiXCR, TCRdb re-called the RT-PCR reads, giving one row per CDR3 protein. Of more than 150,000 distinct CDR3 sequences in the sample, 41% are singletons; the top ten hold about 35%. Sequenced: blood, either unsorted or a sorted T cell fraction (not recorded which). These receptors were obtained from a human donor who was either an allogeneic HSCT recipient or a stem cell or donor lymphocyte infusion donor (not recorded which). It is not recorded whose cells these are; they may come from a transplant donor.

This rearrangement joins TRBV5-6 to TRBJ1-1; 7 bases fit TRBD1. Germline CDR1 is SGHDT and CDR2 is YYEEEE. The CDR3 runs to 15 residues. V lost 0 bases and J lost 4; bases outside the gene matches: 6. The CDR3 DNA sequence: TGTGCCAGCAGCTTGGGACAGGGAGCGATCACTGAAGCTTTCTTT. Translation gives CASSLGQGAITEAFF.

This clonotype was picked up a small number of times. V and J are TRBV4-3 and TRBJ1-3; unclear D gene. Trimming took 0 bases from V and 4 from J, leaving 22 bases between them. The CDR3 sequence is 19 residues long. Germline CDR1 reads LGHNA; CDR2 reads YSLEER. CDR3 sequence reads: CASSQDTAPTQAGGNTIYF. Here the CDR3 DNA reads TGCGCCAGCAGCCAAGATACCGCCCCTACGCAGGCTGGGGGAAACACCATATATTTT.

CDR3 in amino acids: CASSDDRSRNQPQHF. The CDR3 DNA reads as TGTGCCAGCAGCGACGACAGGTCGAGGAATCAGCCCCAGCATTTT. The rearrangement joins TRBV6-6 to TRBJ1-5; a possible D gene is TRBD1 (6 bases). There are 15 residues in the CDR3. The germline CDR1 and CDR2 sequences are MNHNY and SVGAGI (reference sequence). Deletions cut 6 bases from V and 4 bases from J, with 16 bases between.

This chain connects TRBV6-6 to TRBJ1-1; TRBD1 matches at 10 bases. This CDR3 region has 16 residues. Germline CDR1 reads MNHNY; CDR2 reads SVGAGI (reference sequence). V shed 6 bases and J 0 bases; nucleotides not matched to a gene: 7. The CDR3: CASRTGTGVVNTEAFF. DNA of the CDR3: TGTGCCAGCAGAACCGGGACAGGGGTGGTGAACACTGAAGCTTTCTTT.

The chain carries TRBV5-5 and TRBJ1-1; D is unclear. This CDR3 contains 13 residues. Germline CDR1 SGHKS, CDR2 YYEKEE (reference sequence). V gave up 5 bases and J gave up 4 bases, with 12 bases separating them. The CDR3 reads CASSDVGFTEAFF. In DNA, the CDR3 is TGTGCCAGCAGTGACGTGGGGTTCACTGAAGCTTTCTTT.

The rearrangement joins TRBV28 to TRBJ2-3; D is uncertain. The CDR3 contains 15 residues. Trimming removed 2 bases at V and 7 bases at J, with 16 bases between. The germline CDR1 and CDR2 sequences are MDHEN and SYDVKM. CDR3 bases: TGTGCCAGCAGTTTAGATCACCCCCCGCAACATACGCAGTATTTT. It yields the protein CASSLDHPPQHTQYF. Looking up the rest from reference TRBV28 and TRBJ2-3 gives the full variable domain: DVKVTQSSRYLVKRTGEKVFLECVQDMDHENMFWYRQDPGLGLRLIYFSYDVKMKEKGDIPEGYSVSREKKERFSLILESASTNQTSMYLCASSLDHPPQHTQYFGPGTRLTVL.

This chain connects TRBV10-3 to TRBJ2-1, with D maybe TRBD2 (5 bases). Germline CDR1 and CDR2: ENHRY and SYGVKD. The CDR3 contains 11 residues. V shed 6 bases and J shed 9 bases, with 9 bases lying between them. CDR3 in amino acids: CAIREVGEQFF. The CDR3 DNA is TGTGCCATCAGGGAGGTGGGTGAGCAGTTCTTC.

The chain employs TRBV4-3 and TRBJ1-1, with D possibly matching TRBD1 (5 bases). This CDR3 has 15 residues. Trimming stripped 0 bases from V and 4 bases from J, with 12 bases between. Per the germline V gene, CDR1 is LGHNA and CDR2 is YSLEER. DNA for the CDR3: TGCGCCAGCAGCCAAGATTTATCAGGGAGCACTGAAGCTTTCTTT. It translates to CASSQDLSGSTEAFF.

This rearrangement joins TRBV7-8 to TRBJ2-3; D is unresolved. CDR1 SGHVS and CDR2 FQNEAQ come from the germline V gene. Trimming took 0 bases from V and 0 from J, leaving 4 bases between them. There are 14 residues in the CDR3. The CDR3 sequence: CASSLARSTDTQYF. DNA of the CDR3: TGTGCCAGCAGCTTAGCGCGCAGCACAGATACGCAGTATTTT.